This TCR beta chain appears in the sequencing data of a study of blood T cell repertoires in COVID-19. Germline lookup yields CDR1 SGHRS and CDR2 YFSETQ. The J segment lost 8 bases and the V segment lost 0 bases, leaving 5 bases of the junction unmatched. The CDR3 is 15 amino acids. Some clones are missing from TCRdb's copy, which holds only in-frame ones; the method was immunoSEQ multiplex PCR. Among more than 200,000 clones, more than 75% were seen once, and the ten largest hold less than 2%. Cohort placement rested on clinical history that participants reported themselves. Sequences were obtained from PBMCs or T cells enriched from blood (not recorded which). The chain links TRBV5-1 to TRBJ2-1; 10 nucleotides align to TRBD2. This TCR was sampled from a middle-aged man who had recovered from COVID-19. This CDR3 reads CASSLGSSGGYEQFF. The DNA for the CDR3 is TGCGCCAGCAGCTTGGGGTCTAGCGGGGGATATGAGCAGTTCTTC. The full variable domain, rest sourced from reference TRBV5-1 and TRBJ2-1, is KAGVTQTPRYLIKTRGQQVTLSCSPISGHRSVSWYQQTPGQGLQFLFEYFSETQRNKGNFPGRFSGRQFSNSRSEMNVSTLELGDSALYLCASSLGSSGGYEQFFGPGTRLTVL.